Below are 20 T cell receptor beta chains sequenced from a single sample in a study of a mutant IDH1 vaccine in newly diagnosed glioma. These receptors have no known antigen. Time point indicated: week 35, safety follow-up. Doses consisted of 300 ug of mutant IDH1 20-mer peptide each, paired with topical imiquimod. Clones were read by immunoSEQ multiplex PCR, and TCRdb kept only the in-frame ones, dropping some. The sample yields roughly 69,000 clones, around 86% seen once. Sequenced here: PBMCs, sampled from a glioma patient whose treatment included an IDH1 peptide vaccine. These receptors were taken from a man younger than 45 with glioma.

The CDR3 bases are TGTGCCAGCAGCTTACGTTATGGCTACACCTTC. It is translated as CASSLRYGYTF. The chain links TRBV7-2 to TRBJ1-2; D is undetermined. Germline V CDR1 and CDR2: SGHTA, FQGNSA. This CDR3 has 11 residues. V lost 2 bases and J lost 5, with 3 bases in between.

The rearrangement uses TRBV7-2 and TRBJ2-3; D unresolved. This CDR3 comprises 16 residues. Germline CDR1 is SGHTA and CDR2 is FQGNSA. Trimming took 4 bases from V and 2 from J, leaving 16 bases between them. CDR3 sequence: CASSSRGRTDTDTQYF. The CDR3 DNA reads TGTGCCAGCAGCTCCCGCGGTAGGACCGACACAGATACGCAGTATTTT.

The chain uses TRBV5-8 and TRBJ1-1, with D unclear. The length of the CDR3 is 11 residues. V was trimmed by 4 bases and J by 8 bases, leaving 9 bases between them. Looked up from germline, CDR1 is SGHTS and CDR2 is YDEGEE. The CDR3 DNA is TGTGCCAGCAGCAGAACAAGGGAAGCTTTCTTT. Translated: CASSRTREAFF.

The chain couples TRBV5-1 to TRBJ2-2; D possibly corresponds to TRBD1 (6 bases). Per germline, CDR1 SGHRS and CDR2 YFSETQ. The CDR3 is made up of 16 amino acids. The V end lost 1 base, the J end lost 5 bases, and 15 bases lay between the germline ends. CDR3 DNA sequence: TGCGCCAGCAGCTTGAACGCAGGGGTAAAAACCGGGGAGCTGTTTTTT. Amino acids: CASSLNAGVKTGELFF.

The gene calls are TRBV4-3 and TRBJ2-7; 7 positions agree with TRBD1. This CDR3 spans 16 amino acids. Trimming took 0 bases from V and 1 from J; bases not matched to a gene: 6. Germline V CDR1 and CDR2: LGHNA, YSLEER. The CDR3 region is CASSQDIRGLSYEQYF. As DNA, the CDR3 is TGCGCCAGCAGCCAAGATATCAGGGGGTTGTCCTACGAGCAGTACTTC.

CDR3 DNA sequence: TGTGCCAGCAGCGCCGAGAACACCGGGGAGCTGTTTTTT. Translation gives CASSAENTGELFF. The chain couples TRBV9 to TRBJ2-2; D remains ambiguous. Trimming stripped 3 bases from V and 1 base from J, with 4 bases between. Germline CDR1 reads SGDLS; CDR2 reads YYNGEE. The CDR3 has 13 amino acids.

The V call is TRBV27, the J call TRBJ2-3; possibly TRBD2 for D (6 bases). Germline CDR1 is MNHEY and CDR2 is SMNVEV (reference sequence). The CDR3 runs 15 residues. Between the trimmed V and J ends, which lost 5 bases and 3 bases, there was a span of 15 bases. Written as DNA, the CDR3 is TGTGCCAGCAGTCTTCCCGGAGGGCCTACAGATACGCAGTATTTT. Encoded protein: CASSLPGGPTDTQYF.

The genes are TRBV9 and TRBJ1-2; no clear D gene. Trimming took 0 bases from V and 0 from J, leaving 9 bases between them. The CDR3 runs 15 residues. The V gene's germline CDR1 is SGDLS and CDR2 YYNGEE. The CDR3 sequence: CASSVVADSNYGYTF. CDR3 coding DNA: TGTGCCAGCAGCGTAGTTGCAGACTCTAACTATGGCTACACCTTC. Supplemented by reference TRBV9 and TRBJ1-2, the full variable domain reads DSGVTQTPKHLITATGQRVTLRCSPRSGDLSVYWYQQSLDQGLQFLIQYYNGEERAKGNILERFSAQQFPDLHSELNLSSLELGDSALYFCASSVVADSNYGYTFGSGTRLTVV.

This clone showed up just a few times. The CDR3 DNA reads as TGTGCCAGCTTACAGGGGGCCACCGGGGAGCTGTTTTTT. Translated, it gives CASLQGATGELFF. The chain is built from TRBV7-9 and TRBJ2-2, with 9 bases fitting TRBD1. From germline, CDR1 is SEHNR and CDR2 FQNEAQ (reference sequence). Trimming removed 8 bases from V and 4 bases from J; junction bases left unmatched: 2. The CDR3 contains 13 residues.

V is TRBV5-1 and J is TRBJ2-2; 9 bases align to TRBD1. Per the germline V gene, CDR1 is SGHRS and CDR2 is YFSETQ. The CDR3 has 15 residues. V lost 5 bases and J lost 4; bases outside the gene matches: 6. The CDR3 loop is CASSEGQGGTGELFF. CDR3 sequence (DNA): TGCGCCAGCAGTGAGGGACAGGGAGGCACCGGGGAGCTGTTTTTT. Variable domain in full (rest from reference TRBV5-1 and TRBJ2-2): KAGVTQTPRYLIKTRGQQVTLSCSPISGHRSVSWYQQTPGQGLQFLFEYFSETQRNKGNFPGRFSGRQFSNSRSEMNVSTLELGDSALYLCASSEGQGGTGELFFGEGSRLTVL.

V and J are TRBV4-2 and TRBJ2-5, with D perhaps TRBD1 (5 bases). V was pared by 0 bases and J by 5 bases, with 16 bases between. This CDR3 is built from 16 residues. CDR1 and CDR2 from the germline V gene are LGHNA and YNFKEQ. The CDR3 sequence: CASSQEMQGRWETQYF. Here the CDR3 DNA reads TGTGCCAGCAGCCAAGAAATGCAGGGTAGGTGGGAGACCCAGTACTTC.

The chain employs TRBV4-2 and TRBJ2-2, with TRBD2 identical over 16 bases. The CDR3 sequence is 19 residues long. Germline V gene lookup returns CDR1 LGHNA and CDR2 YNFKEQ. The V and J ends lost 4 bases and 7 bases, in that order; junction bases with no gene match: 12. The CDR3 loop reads CASSLGTSGGAGLGGELFF. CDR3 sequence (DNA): TGTGCCAGCAGCCTCGGGACTAGCGGGGGGGCCGGGTTAGGCGGGGAGCTGTTTTTT.

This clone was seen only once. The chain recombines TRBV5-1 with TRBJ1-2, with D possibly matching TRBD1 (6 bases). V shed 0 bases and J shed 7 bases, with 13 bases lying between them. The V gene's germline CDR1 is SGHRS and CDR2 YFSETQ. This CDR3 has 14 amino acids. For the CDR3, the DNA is TGCGCCAGCAGCTTGGACAGGGCGGGAGGTGGCTACACCTTC. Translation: CASSLDRAGGGYTF.

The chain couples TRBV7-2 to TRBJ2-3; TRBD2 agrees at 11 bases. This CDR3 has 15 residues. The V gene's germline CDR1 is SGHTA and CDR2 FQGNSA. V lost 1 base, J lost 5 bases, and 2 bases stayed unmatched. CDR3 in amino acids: CASSLDTSGRDTQYF. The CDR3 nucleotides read TGTGCCAGCAGCTTAGATACTAGCGGGAGAGATACGCAGTATTTT.

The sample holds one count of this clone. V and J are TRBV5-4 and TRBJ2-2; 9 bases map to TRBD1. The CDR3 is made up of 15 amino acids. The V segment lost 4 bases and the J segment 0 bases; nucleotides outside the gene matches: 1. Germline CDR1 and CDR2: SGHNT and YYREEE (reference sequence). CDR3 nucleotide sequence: TGTGCCAGCAGCACAGGGGGCGCGAACACCGGGGAGCTGTTTTTT. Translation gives CASSTGGANTGELFF.

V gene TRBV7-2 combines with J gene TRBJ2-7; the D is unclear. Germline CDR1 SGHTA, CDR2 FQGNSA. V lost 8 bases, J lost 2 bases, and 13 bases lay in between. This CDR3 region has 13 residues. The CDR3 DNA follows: TGTGCCAGCGCAGGTGTCGCCACCTACGAGCAGTACTTC. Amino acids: CASAGVATYEQYF.

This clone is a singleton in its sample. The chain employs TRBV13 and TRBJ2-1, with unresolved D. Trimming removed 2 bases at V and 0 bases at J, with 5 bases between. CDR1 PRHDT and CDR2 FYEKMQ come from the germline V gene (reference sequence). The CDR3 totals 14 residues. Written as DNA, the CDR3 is TGTGCCAGCAGCTTAAGCCCCTCCTACAATGAGCAGTTCTTC. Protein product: CASSLSPSYNEQFF.

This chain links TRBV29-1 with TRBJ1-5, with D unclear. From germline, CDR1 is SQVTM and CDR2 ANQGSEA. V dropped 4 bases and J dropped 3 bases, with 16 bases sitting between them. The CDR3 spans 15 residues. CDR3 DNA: TGCAGCGTTGTTGTGGGTGGGCAGGACAATCAGCCCCAGCATTTT. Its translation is CSVVVGGQDNQPQHF.

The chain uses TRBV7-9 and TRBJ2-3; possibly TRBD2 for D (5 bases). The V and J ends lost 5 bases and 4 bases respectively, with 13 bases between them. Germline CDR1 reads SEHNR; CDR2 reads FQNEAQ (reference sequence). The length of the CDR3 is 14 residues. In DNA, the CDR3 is TGTGCCAGCAGCCCAGGACTTTACCCAGATACGCAGTATTTT. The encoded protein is CASSPGLYPDTQYF.

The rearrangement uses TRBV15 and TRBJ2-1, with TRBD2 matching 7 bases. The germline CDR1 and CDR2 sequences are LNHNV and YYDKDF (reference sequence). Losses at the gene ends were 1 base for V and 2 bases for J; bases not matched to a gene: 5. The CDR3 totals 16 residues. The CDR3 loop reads CATSRGGGGPYNEQFF. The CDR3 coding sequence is TGTGCCACCAGCAGAGGAGGCGGGGGACCCTACAATGAGCAGTTCTTC.